The 30 T cell receptor beta chains listed next were all sequenced from one sample in a study of blood T cell repertoires in COVID-19. Assay: immunoSEQ multiplex PCR; the TCRdb copy retains only in-frame clones and omits some. The sample yields almost 55,000 clones, 90% seen once. The sequencing sample was made of peripheral blood. The source is a woman aged 40 to 50 with active COVID-19.

This chain connects TRBV19 to TRBJ2-2; 9 bases are shared with TRBD1. CDR1 LNHDA and CDR2 SQIVND come from the germline V gene (reference sequence). CDR3 length: 16 residues. The trim removed 3 bases at V and 7 bases at J, leaving 9 bases unmatched. The CDR3 loop reads CASSMKQGAMGGELFF. The CDR3 coding sequence is TGTGCCAGTAGTATGAAACAGGGGGCGATGGGCGGGGAGCTGTTTTTT.

The CDR3 region is CASSYGTRIQETQYF. The CDR3 DNA reads as TGTGCCAGCAGTTATGGGACTAGGATACAAGAGACCCAGTACTTC. The chain carries TRBV6-2 or TRBV6-3 and TRBJ2-5, with 8 bases that match TRBD2. V was clipped by 3 bases and J by 2 bases; unmatched bases: 5. The CDR3 totals 15 residues. Germline-derived CDR1 and CDR2 are MNHEY and SVGEGT.

The chain employs TRBV18 and TRBJ1-6; 10 bases line up with TRBD1. Trimming removed 4 bases from V and 5 bases from J; junction bases left unmatched: 8. Germline V gene lookup returns CDR1 KGHSH and CDR2 LQKENI. The CDR3 runs 17 residues. The CDR3 spells CASSLIVGQGDNSPLHF. Written as DNA, the CDR3 is TGTGCCAGCTCACTAATAGTCGGACAGGGGGATAATTCACCCCTCCACTTT.

The J gene is TRBJ2-7, the V gene TRBV7-2; 15 bases map to TRBD2. In germline, CDR1 is SGHTA, CDR2 FQGNSA. This CDR3 has 18 residues. After removal of 5 bases from V and 4 bases from J, the junction contained 12 bases not matched to a gene. CDR3 sequence: CASSDRTGLAGGRYEQYF. DNA of the CDR3: TGTGCCAGCAGCGACAGAACAGGACTAGCGGGGGGGCGGTACGAGCAGTACTTC.

This clone was observed a few times. The genes are TRBV19 and TRBJ1-6; D not resolved. This CDR3 is built from 13 residues. Germline V gene data show CDR1 as LNHDA and CDR2 as SQIVND (reference sequence). Trimming shortened V by 3 bases and J by 15 bases, and 15 bases separated the two germline ends. CDR3 sequence (DNA): TGTGCCAGTAGTATCGGTGGCCGGCTAGACCTCCACTTT. As protein: CASSIGGRLDLHF. The entire variable domain, with the rest obtained from reference TRBV19 and TRBJ1-6, is as follows: DGGITQSPKYLFRKEGQNVTLSCEQNLNHDAMYWYRQDPGQGLRLIYYSQIVNDFQKGDIAEGYSVSREKKESFPLTVTSAQKNPTAFYLCASSIGGRLDLHFGNGTRLTVT.

This chain links TRBV11-2 with TRBJ2-7; 9 bases match TRBD1. Germline assignment: CDR1 SGHAT and CDR2 FQNNGV. The CDR3 runs to 14 residues. V shed 4 bases, J shed 5 bases, and the junction held 6 bases outside the gene matches. Written as DNA, the CDR3 is TGTGCCAGCAGCTCGGGACAGGGACGCCACGAGCAGTACTTC. Amino acids: CASSSGQGRHEQYF.

In its sample, this clone was seen once. The chain is built from TRBV5-5 and TRBJ2-1; no firm D call. Germline V gene lookup returns CDR1 SGHKS and CDR2 YYEKEE (reference sequence). The CDR3 extends over 11 amino acids. Trimming cost V 6 bases and J 5 bases, with 6 bases left between them. CDR3 in DNA: TGTGCCAGCATCCTTGACAATGAGCAGTTCTTC. This codes for CASILDNEQFF.

The chain carries TRBV7-5 and TRBJ2-5; TRBD2 reflects the table's D call only, with no check against the DNA. TRBV7-5 has pseudogene status. The CDR3 is 16 amino acids. CDR3 sequence reads: CARSLKGLAGGVTQYF. The CDR3 DNA follows: TGTGCCAGAAGCTTAAAGGGACTAGCGGGGGGGGTGACCCAGTACTTC.

This chain joins TRBV15 and TRBJ2-3; D is perhaps TRBD1 (6 bases). Germline V gene lookup returns CDR1 LNHNV and CDR2 YYDKDF (reference sequence). The CDR3 is 20 amino acids. V was shortened by 5 bases and J by 0 bases, with 27 bases between the two germline ends. The DNA for the CDR3 is TGTGCCACCAGCCCAGCACAGGGAATGATGTGGGGGCCGAGCACAGATACGCAGTATTTT. Residues: CATSPAQGMMWGPSTDTQYF.

The chain uses TRBV27 and TRBJ2-2; 8 bases match TRBD1. Per germline, CDR1 MNHEY and CDR2 SMNVEV (reference sequence). V dropped 4 bases and J dropped 6; count of bases not matched to a gene: 10. The CDR3 length is 16 residues. The CDR3 protein is CASSYGTGSRAGELFF. Written as DNA, the CDR3 is TGTGCCAGCAGTTACGGGACAGGTTCCCGCGCCGGGGAGCTGTTTTTT.

The V gene is TRBV5-1, the J gene TRBJ1-1; D may be TRBD1 (5 bases). This CDR3 comprises 16 residues. CDR1 is SGHRS and CDR2 is YFSETQ in the germline V gene. Trimming took off 0 bases at V and 0 bases at J, with 12 bases between the two ends. DNA of the CDR3: TGCGCCAGCAGCTTGGGGTGGACAAGCCTGAACACTGAAGCTTTCTTT. Translated: CASSLGWTSLNTEAFF.

The chain combines TRBV19 with TRBJ1-6; possible D gene TRBD1, 6 bases. Germline V lookup: CDR1 LNHDA, CDR2 SQIVND (reference sequence). The CDR3 is 13 amino acids. The V gene lost 4 bases and the J gene lost 8 bases, with 9 bases spanning the gap. CDR3 bases: TGTGCCAGTAGTACCCACAGGGATTCACCCCTCCACTTT. This codes for CASSTHRDSPLHF.

CDR3 bases: TGTGCCTGGAGTGGCGTACAGGGAGGGGCTGGAAACACCATATATTTT. Translated, it gives CAWSGVQGGAGNTIYF. The rearrangement uses TRBV30 and TRBJ1-3, with TRBD1 as a possible D gene (6 bases). The CDR3 is 16 amino acids. In germline, CDR1 is GTSNPN, CDR2 SVGIG (reference sequence). Trimming took 1 base from V and 2 from J, leaving 15 bases between them.

The chain has TRBV7-9 and TRBJ1-3; D remains ambiguous. CDR1 and CDR2 from the germline V gene are SEHNR and FQNEAQ (reference sequence). This CDR3 is 17 amino acids long. V lost 5 bases and J lost 4, with 21 bases in between. CDR3 sequence (DNA): TGTGCCAGCAGCCCGTATGGTATCGGGTCATCCGGAAACACCATATATTTT. Translation: CASSPYGIGSSGNTIYF. Combining the CDR3 with reference TRBV7-9 and TRBJ1-3 gives the whole variable domain DTGVSQNPRHKITKRGQNVTFRCDPISEHNRLYWYRQTLGQGPEFLTYFQNEAQLEKSRLLSDRFSAERPKGSFSTLEIQRTEQGDSAMYLCASSPYGIGSSGNTIYFGEGSWLTVV.

The count of this clone is one. The chain combines TRBV2 with TRBJ1-1, with 7 bases lining up with TRBD1. Germline trimming cut 4 bases from V and 4 bases from J; bases unmatched to any gene: 6. This CDR3 is 14 amino acids long. The germline gives CDR1 SNHLY, CDR2 FYNNEI. In DNA, the CDR3 is TGTGCCAGCAGTGTTGATTCAGGGGGCACTGAAGCTTTCTTT. As protein: CASSVDSGGTEAFF. Based on the CDR3 plus reference TRBV2 and TRBJ1-1, the full variable domain is EPEVTQTPSHQVTQMGQEVILRCVPISNHLYFYWYRQILGQKVEFLVSFYNNEISEKSEIFDDQFSVERPDGSNFTLKIRSTKLEDSAMYFCASSVDSGGTEAFFGQGTRLTVV.

The chain combines TRBV3-1 (or the pseudogene TRBV3-2) with TRBJ2-5; D not resolved. Germline V gene data show CDR1 as LGHDT and CDR2 as YNNKEL (reference sequence). CDR3 size: 14 residues. Trimming took 1 base from V and 4 from J, leaving 10 bases between them. The CDR3 protein is CASSQGPGLETQYF. DNA for the CDR3: TGTGCCAGCAGCCAAGGCCCAGGATTAGAGACCCAGTACTTC.

The chain combines TRBV30 with TRBJ1-3, with D tentatively TRBD1 (6 bases). CDR1 is GTSNPN and CDR2 is SVGIG in the germline V gene (reference sequence). CDR3 length: 15 amino acids. V was pared by 2 bases and J by 2 bases, with 13 bases between. This CDR3 reads CAWSRTGSTGNTIYF. CDR3 nucleotides: TGTGCCTGGAGTCGAACAGGGTCAACTGGAAACACCATATATTTT.

The CDR3 protein is CASSLEPWAQYF. CDR3 DNA sequence: TGTGCCAGCAGCTTAGAACCTTGGGCGCAGTACTTC. The V and J genes are TRBV11-2 and TRBJ2-7; D ambiguous. There are 12 residues in the CDR3. V was clipped by 0 bases and J by 9 bases, with 9 bases between them. Germline V gene lookup returns CDR1 SGHAT and CDR2 FQNNGV.

V and J are TRBV2 and TRBJ2-4, with a tentative D call TRBD1 (5 bases). The CDR3 consists of 15 residues. Trimming took off 5 bases at V and 0 bases at J, with 11 bases between the two ends. Germline assignment: CDR1 SNHLY and CDR2 FYNNEI. The CDR3 is CASSRTTLAKNIQYF. CDR3 DNA sequence: TGTGCCAGCAGTAGGACAACACTAGCCAAAAACATTCAGTACTTC. Variable domain in full (rest from reference TRBV2 and TRBJ2-4): EPEVTQTPSHQVTQMGQEVILRCVPISNHLYFYWYRQILGQKVEFLVSFYNNEISEKSEIFDDQFSVERPDGSNFTLKIRSTKLEDSAMYFCASSRTTLAKNIQYFGAGTRLSVL.

This sequence joins TRBV11-3 and TRBJ2-1; TRBD2 agrees at 8 bases. Losses at the gene ends were 2 bases for V and 7 bases for J; bases not matched to a gene: 7. The CDR3 loop spans 15 amino acids. Germline CDR1 reads SGHNT; CDR2 reads YENEEA. CDR3 residues: CASSLRIAGLNEQFF. In nucleotides, the CDR3 is TGTGCCAGCAGCTTACGAATAGCGGGACTTAATGAGCAGTTCTTC. Supplemented by reference TRBV11-3 and TRBJ2-1, the full variable domain reads EAGVVQSPRYKIIEKKQPVAFWCNPISGHNTLYWYLQNLGQGPELLIRYENEEAVDDSQLPKDRFSAERLKGVDSTLKIQPAELGDSAVYLCASSLRIAGLNEQFFGPGTRLTVL.

The V call is TRBV5-8, the J call TRBJ2-1; TRBD2 is a possible D gene (6 bases). The germline gives CDR1 SGHTS, CDR2 YDEGEE. CDR3 size: 14 residues. Trimming shortened V by 4 bases and J by 5 bases, and 13 bases separated the two germline ends. The CDR3 here is CASSHTGRNNEQFF. The CDR3 bases are TGTGCCAGCAGCCATACCGGGAGAAACAATGAGCAGTTCTTC.

The rearrangement uses TRBV15 and TRBJ1-3, with D maybe TRBD1 (6 bases). The ends were cut back, 7 bases at V and 3 bases at J, with 19 bases in the middle. CDR3 length: 16 residues. Germline V gene sequence: CDR1 LNHNV, CDR2 YYDKDF (reference sequence). The CDR3 reads CATTLSRGGFGNTIYF. CDR3 nucleotide sequence: TGTGCCACCACCTTAAGCAGGGGCGGCTTTGGAAACACCATATATTTT.

This clone was observed a single time. The chain has TRBV19 and TRBJ1-5; D perhaps matches TRBD1 (5 bases). Germline V gene data show CDR1 as LNHDA and CDR2 as SQIVND (reference sequence). Between the trimmed V and J ends, which lost 3 bases and 5 bases, there was a span of 8 bases. The CDR3 loop spans 13 amino acids. CDR3 region: CASSIPGYQPQHF. The CDR3 region has the DNA TGTGCCAGTAGTATTCCAGGGTATCAGCCCCAGCATTTT.

The chain links TRBV6-1 to TRBJ1-1; 8 nucleotides align to TRBD1. The ends lost 7 bases at V and 5 bases at J; junction bases unmatched: 6. This CDR3 has 13 residues. The germline gives CDR1 MNHNS, CDR2 SASEGT. CDR3 sequence (DNA): TGTGCCAGCATCCAGGGGGCTGGGACTGAAGCTTTCTTT. Translating it yields CASIQGAGTEAFF.

The CDR3 protein is CASSRQGLYEQYF. The CDR3 DNA is TGTGCCAGCAGTCGACAGGGACTCTACGAGCAGTACTTC. The V call is TRBV6-5, the J call TRBJ2-7; the D gene is possibly TRBD1 (7 bases). CDR1 and CDR2 from the germline V gene are MNHEY and SVGAGI. The CDR3 covers 13 residues. Trimming stripped 5 bases from V and 3 bases from J, with 11 bases between.

This chain uses TRBV5-1 with TRBJ1-2; 8 bases are a match to TRBD1. V trimming: 2 bases; J trimming: 8 bases; junction bases outside the gene matches: 8. CDR3 length: 14 residues. CDR1 SGHRS and CDR2 YFSETQ come from the germline V gene. CDR3 loop: CASSFRDRRYGYTF. The DNA of the CDR3 is TGCGCCAGCAGCTTCCGGGACAGGAGATACGGCTACACCTTC.

The chain combines TRBV6-5 with TRBJ2-2; D possibly corresponds to TRBD2 (6 bases). Germline CDR1 is MNHEY and CDR2 is SVGAGI. V lost 3 bases to trimming and J lost 4 bases, with 9 bases between them. CDR3 size: 14 residues. CDR3 DNA: TGTGCCAGCAGTTATGGGGAGGTCACCGGGGAGCTGTTTTTT. Protein sequence: CASSYGEVTGELFF.

Notes on this clone: Other DNA sequences from this sample encode an identical CDR3 as well. V and J are TRBV9 and TRBJ2-7, with 11 bases aligning to TRBD1. This CDR3 has 14 residues. Trimming cost V 3 bases and J 2 bases; bases outside gene matches: 1. Germline V gene data show CDR1 as SGDLS and CDR2 as YYNGEE. The CDR3 protein is CASSEGQGAYEQYF. In DNA form, the CDR3 reads TGTGCCAGCAGCGAGGGACAGGGGGCCTACGAGCAGTACTTC.

CDR3 amino acids: CASSLRDIGNTIYF. The CDR3 coding sequence is TGTGCCAGCAGTCTCCGGGACATAGGAAACACCATATATTTT. This rearrangement joins TRBV6-5 to TRBJ1-3, with D possibly matching TRBD1 (6 bases). The germline V and J ends were trimmed by 5 bases and 4 bases, with 12 bases remaining between them. Germline V lookup: CDR1 MNHEY, CDR2 SVGAGI. The CDR3 runs 14 residues.

As for this clone: This sample includes further DNA sequences coding for the same CDR3. The chain uses TRBV15 and TRBJ2-7; D is undetermined. V lost 0 bases to trimming and J lost 1 base, with 4 bases between them. CDR1 and CDR2 from the germline V gene are LNHNV and YYDKDF (reference sequence). This CDR3 region has 13 residues. The CDR3 sequence: CATSRDRSYEQYF. The CDR3 DNA reads TGTGCCACCAGCAGAGACAGATCCTACGAGCAGTACTTC.